Following are 23 T cell receptor beta chains from one sample sequenced in a study of T cells in Graves' hyperthyroidism and ophthalmopathy. TCR beta CDR3 sequences were amplified from RNA transcripts. The primer set for the first-round RT-PCR of the TCR CDR3 was HTBI. TCRdb analysed the multiplex PCR reads with MiXCR anew, one entry per CDR3 protein. The sample yields nearly 750,000 distinct CDR3 sequences, just over 35% seen once. The source material was blood. Receptors were obtained from a woman aged 40 to 55 with Graves' hyperthyroidism.

A single count supports this clonotype. This sequence joins TRBV7-3 and TRBJ2-5; no clear D. CDR1 SGHTA and CDR2 FQGTGA come from the germline V gene. V was shortened by 10 bases and J by 5 bases, with 11 bases between the two germline ends. This CDR3 is built from 11 residues. DNA for the CDR3: TGTGCCAACGAAACCAGCGAGACCCAGTACTTC. Translating it yields CANETSETQYF. Full variable domain (outside the CDR3, taken from reference TRBV7-3 and TRBJ2-5): GAGVSQTPSNKVTEKGKYVELRCDPISGHTALYWYRQSLGQGPEFLIYFQGTGAADDSGLPNDRFFAVRPEGSVSTLKIQRTERGDSAVYLCANETSETQYFGPGTRLLVL.

V is TRBV10-3 and J is TRBJ2-2, with 7 bases that match TRBD2. This CDR3 is built from 14 residues. V was pared by 10 bases and J by 0 bases, with 5 bases of the junction left unmatched. Per germline, CDR1 ENHRY and CDR2 SYGVKD. The CDR3 sequence: CASGRIANTGELFF. CDR3 nucleotide sequence: TGTGCCAGCGGGAGAATTGCGAACACCGGGGAGCTGTTTTTT.

V and J are TRBV2 and TRBJ1-2, with 7 positions matching TRBD1. Germline loops: CDR1 SNHLY, CDR2 FYNNEI. This CDR3 is 13 amino acids long. V gave up 7 bases and J gave up 7 bases; unmatched junction bases: 9. The CDR3 DNA is TGTGCCAGCACACACAGGGGCTACGGTGGCTACACCTTC. Protein sequence: CASTHRGYGGYTF.

Details on this clonotype: At one of its ends the junction is not consistent with the germline gene, which may arise from a read error. V gene TRBV7-2 combines with J gene TRBJ1-2; no clear D gene. The germline CDR1 and CDR2 sequences are SGHTA and FQGNSA. The CDR3 runs 12 residues. The CDR3: CASGLSGYGYTF. The CDR3 DNA reads TGTGCCAGCGGCTTAAGCGGCTATGGCTACACCTTC.

V is TRBV29-1 and J is TRBJ2-3; 8 positions agree with TRBD2. Germline CDR1 SQVTM, CDR2 ANQGSEA. After removal of 1 base from V and 5 bases from J, the junction contained 8 bases not matched to a gene. The CDR3 is 15 amino acids. CDR3 sequence: CSVEVSGRAGDTQYF. Written as DNA, the CDR3 is TGCAGCGTTGAAGTATCCGGGAGGGCGGGAGATACGCAGTATTTT.

This clonotype was recorded many times. Since a much larger clone is just one base distant, this may be a read error. V gene TRBV29-1 combines with J gene TRBJ1-5; tentative D call: TRBD1 (5 bases). CDR1 is SQVTM and CDR2 is ANQGSEA in the germline V gene. The CDR3 contains 13 residues. Trimming took off 5 bases at V and 6 bases at J, with 14 bases between the two ends. The CDR3 reads CSVTQEGGQPQHF. The CDR3, as DNA: TGCAGCGTTACACAGGAGGGAGGTCAGCCCCAGCATTTT.

This clonotype was seen repeatedly, ten times or more. V usage is TRBV24-1 and J usage is TRBJ2-7, with D perhaps assigned TRBD1 or TRBD2 (6 bases each). The CDR3 contains 15 residues. The germline gives CDR1 KGHDR, CDR2 SFDVKD. V was shortened by 3 bases and J by 6 bases, with 17 bases between the two germline ends. CDR3 protein: CATSDTGLGGREQYF. The DNA for the CDR3 is TGTGCCACCAGTGATACGGGACTCGGGGGCCGCGAGCAGTACTTC.

This clonotype has only one observation. The V and J genes are TRBV6-4 and TRBJ1-2; 7 positions agree with TRBD1. The germline V gene encodes CDR1 MRHNA and CDR2 SNTAGT. Germline trimming cut 6 bases from V and 3 bases from J; bases unmatched to any gene: 13. The CDR3 length is 16 residues. CDR3 in amino acids: CASSGFDRALDYGYTF. The CDR3 DNA follows: TGTGCCAGCAGCGGATTCGACAGGGCCTTGGACTATGGCTACACCTTC.

This clonotype was seen a few times. This rearrangement joins TRBV6-5 to TRBJ1-2, with a possible D match to TRBD1 (5 bases). Germline lookup yields CDR1 MNHEY and CDR2 SVGAGI. The CDR3 runs to 13 residues. The V and J ends lost 9 bases and 7 bases respectively, with 18 bases between them. The CDR3 sequence: CASSGTPKAGYTF. CDR3 in DNA: TGTGCCAGTTCTGGGACGCCTAAAGCTGGCTACACCTTC.

The chain employs TRBV19 and TRBJ2-6; the match to TRBD1 covers 10 bases. The CDR3 extends over 20 amino acids. V gave up 4 bases and J gave up 0 bases; unmatched junction bases: 12. Germline assignment: CDR1 LNHDA and CDR2 SQIVND (reference sequence). CDR3 DNA sequence: TGTGCCAGTAGTAACGGCCCCGGGACAGGGGTCTTCTCTGGGGCCAACGTCCTGACTTTC. Translating gives CASSNGPGTGVFSGANVLTF.

This clonotype was detected many times. The J gene is TRBJ1-5, the V gene TRBV10-3, with TRBD1 matching over 7 bases. Germline assignment: CDR1 ENHRY and CDR2 SYGVKD. Trimming at V came to 5 bases and at J to 12 bases, leaving 7 bases not matched to a gene. This CDR3 region has 12 residues. The chain's CDR3 is CAISTGEEGQHF. Here the CDR3 DNA reads TGTGCCATCAGTACAGGGGAGGAGGGCCAGCATTTT.

As DNA, the CDR3 is TGCAGCATTAGAGGGACCTACTCTGGAAACACCATATATTTT. Its translation: CSIRGTYSGNTIYF. This chain joins TRBV29-1 and TRBJ1-3, with D tentatively TRBD1 (5 bases). The CDR3 contains 14 residues. Germline V lookup: CDR1 SQVTM, CDR2 ANQGSEA. The V end was cut by 8 bases, the J end by 0 bases, with 14 bases between.

This clonotype turned up a few times. The genes are TRBV9 and TRBJ1-1, with TRBD1 identical over 9 bases. Trimming at V came to 6 bases and at J to 3 bases, leaving 6 bases not matched to a gene. CDR1 SGDLS and CDR2 YYNGEE come from the germline V gene. The CDR3 length is 14 residues. CDR3 protein: CASNSQGADTEAFF. The DNA for the CDR3 is TGTGCCAGCAACTCACAGGGGGCGGACACTGAAGCTTTCTTT.

The chain uses TRBV18 and TRBJ2-7, with D uncertain. This CDR3 is 15 amino acids long. Trimming removed 2 bases from V and 0 bases from J, with 11 bases in between. Germline V gene lookup returns CDR1 KGHSH and CDR2 LQKENI. This CDR3 reads CASSPEAGSSYEQYF. As DNA, the CDR3 is TGTGCCAGCTCACCAGAGGCAGGCAGCTCCTACGAGCAGTACTTC.

This chain links TRBV9 with TRBJ1-2, with TRBD1 matching over 7 bases. Germline loops: CDR1 SGDLS, CDR2 YYNGEE. The length of the CDR3 is 17 residues. V was clipped by 5 bases and J by 4 bases; unmatched bases: 17. The CDR3, as DNA: TGTGCCAGCAGACTCGAAGTCGGGCCGGGACAGTCCTATGGCTACACCTTC. Protein: CASRLEVGPGQSYGYTF.

This clonotype came up a few times. CDR3 sequence: CASSYSSRGGGYTF. The CDR3 DNA sequence: TGTGCCAGCAGTTACTCGTCCCGAGGAGGGGGCTACACCTTC. This chain connects TRBV7-2 to TRBJ1-2, with unresolved D. Looked up from germline, CDR1 is SGHTA and CDR2 is FQGNSA. The CDR3 consists of 14 residues. Deletions cut 6 bases from V and 8 bases from J, with 19 bases between.

This clonotype showed up just a few times. The gene calls are TRBV6-5 and TRBJ2-5; a possible D gene is TRBD2 (5 bases). Germline lookup yields CDR1 MNHEY and CDR2 SVGAGI. There are 13 residues in the CDR3. Trimming removed 6 bases at V and 5 bases at J, with 13 bases between. The CDR3 bases are TGTGCCAGCAGGGACTCCACGCTGGAGACCCAGTACTTC. The encoded protein is CASRDSTLETQYF.

This clonotype was observed a single time. This may come from a read error, since a much larger clone is one base off. The CDR3 does not close with the conserved phenylalanine or tryptophan, likely indicating a read error. The V call is TRBV5-5, the J call TRBJ1-5; possible D gene TRBD1, 6 bases. Deletions cut 8 bases from V and 2 bases from J, with 14 bases between. Per germline, CDR1 SGHKS and CDR2 YYEKEE (reference sequence). CDR3 length: 14 residues. The CDR3 loop is CASAPGHRNQPQHS. CDR3 DNA sequence: TGTGCCAGTGCCCCGGGACATCGCAATCAGCCCCAGCATTCT.

This clonotype has a count of ten or more. The CDR3 sequence is CASSFYLGTGGGEQYF. Written as DNA, the CDR3 is TGTGCCAGCAGTTTTTACCTCGGGACAGGGGGAGGGGAGCAGTACTTC. The J gene is TRBJ2-7, the V gene TRBV2, with 11 nucleotides matching TRBD1. The germline V gene encodes CDR1 SNHLY and CDR2 FYNNEI. The CDR3 has 16 residues. V dropped 5 bases and J dropped 7; count of bases not matched to a gene: 13.

V usage is TRBV7-9 and J usage is TRBJ2-7, with TRBD1 as a possible D gene (5 bases). CDR3 size: 15 residues. Germline V gives CDR1 SEHNR, CDR2 FQNEAQ (reference sequence). Between the trimmed V and J ends, which lost 3 bases and 9 bases, there was a span of 21 bases. DNA of the CDR3: TGTGCCAGCAGCTTTTTAGGGCCTACAGGTTTTGTGCAGTACTTC. Amino acids: CASSFLGPTGFVQYF.

This clonotype occurred many times. This chain joins TRBV4-3 and TRBJ2-5; no reliable D call. Trimming left V 4 bases short and J 1 base short, with 7 bases between. This CDR3 is built from 13 residues. Per germline, CDR1 LGHNA and CDR2 YSLEER. For the CDR3, the DNA is TGCGCCAGCAGCCGGGGTGTCCAAGAGACCCAGTACTTC. This gives the protein CASSRGVQETQYF.

This chain uses TRBV10-3 with TRBJ2-2; possibly TRBD1 for D (5 bases). Germline lookup yields CDR1 ENHRY and CDR2 SYGVKD. The CDR3 sequence is 12 residues long. Trimming left V 10 bases short and J 6 bases short, with 12 bases between. The CDR3 loop reads CATRRDPGELFF. In DNA form, the CDR3 reads TGTGCCACTCGCAGGGATCCCGGGGAGCTGTTTTTT.

The CDR3 region is CASSVEVFPYGYTF. Here the CDR3 DNA reads TGTGCCAGCAGCGTGGAGGTATTTCCATATGGCTACACCTTC. The chain joins TRBV9 to TRBJ1-2; D remains ambiguous. This CDR3 has 14 residues. Germline CDR1 reads SGDLS; CDR2 reads YYNGEE. Trimming shortened V by 2 bases and J by 5 bases, and 13 bases separated the two germline ends.